This section outlines one TCR beta chain sequence together with its context. Its antigen is still unknown. Trimming cost V 5 bases and J 3 bases, with 8 bases left between them. CDR3 length: 11 amino acids. The V gene's germline CDR1 is GTSNPN and CDR2 SVGIG (reference sequence). These data are taken from a study of cytomegalovirus exposure and HLA in healthy donors. The study ran its PCR with 60 Vbeta and 13 Jbeta primers. Clones were sequenced by immunoSEQ multiplex PCR, and TCRdb holds only the in-frame ones, with some missing. The sample holds 95,000 to 150,000 clones; about 81% are singletons and the top ten take 0.9% to 1.2%. Study outcomes and limitations: In a later analysis, TCR beta V- and J-gene trimming showed a link to a missense DCLRE1C variant.

The receptor comes from a woman between 25 and 40 years old in good health and CMV-seronegative. Input material: PBMCs. This chain links TRBV30 with TRBJ2-7; D perhaps matches TRBD2 (6 bases). CDR3: CAWAGFYEQYF. The CDR3 DNA reads as TGTGCCTGGGCGGGGTTCTACGAGCAGTACTTC.